This T cell receptor beta chain was obtained from a study of graft-versus-host responses after intestinal transplantation. Study context: The transplants performed in recipients were multivisceral, liver-intestinal, or isolated intestinal. Recipients were all induced with anti-thymocyte globulin, then given tacrolimus and steroids for 3 to 4 years. Study results and limitations: The authors found GvH clones in recipient marrow, some appearing first in ileum or blood. Declines in HvG clones occurring early post-transplant were associated with peak circulating GvH clone levels.

This clone was recorded a few times. The antigen remains unidentified. Trimming left V 5 bases short and J 5 bases short, with 13 bases between. Looked up from germline, CDR1 is MNHEY and CDR2 is SVGAGI. The CDR3 covers 13 residues. Method: immunoSEQ multiplex PCR; TCRdb's copy keeps in-frame clones and lacks some. Among 150,000 or so clones, over 90% were seen once, and the ten largest hold about 0.19%. The chain recombines TRBV6-5 with TRBJ2-7, with D perhaps TRBD1 or TRBD2 (5 bases each). The clonotype was recovered from a human donor who received an intestinal transplant. The sequencing here drew on unstimulated CD4+ T cells sorted from spleen or lymph node cells, taken before intestinal transplant. The CDR3 region is CASSTGPFNEQYF. The CDR3, as DNA: TGTGCCAGCAGTACGGGACCATTCAACGAGCAGTACTTC.